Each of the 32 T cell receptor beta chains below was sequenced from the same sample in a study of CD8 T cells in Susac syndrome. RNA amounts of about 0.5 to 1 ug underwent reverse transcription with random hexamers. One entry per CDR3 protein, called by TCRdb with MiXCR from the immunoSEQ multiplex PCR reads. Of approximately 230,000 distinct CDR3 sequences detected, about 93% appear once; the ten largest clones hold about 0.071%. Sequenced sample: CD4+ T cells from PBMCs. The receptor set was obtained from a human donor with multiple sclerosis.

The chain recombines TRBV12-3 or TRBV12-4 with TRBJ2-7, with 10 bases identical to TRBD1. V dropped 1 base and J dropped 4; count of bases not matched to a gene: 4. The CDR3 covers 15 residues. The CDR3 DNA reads TGTGCCAGCAGTTTAGAGGGGGACAGGGGATACGAGCAGTACGTC. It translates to CASSLEGDRGYEQYV.

CDR3 nucleotide sequence: TGTGCCAGTAGGGCCAGGGGACGCGAGCTGCGCTACACCTTC. It codes for CASRARGRELRYTF. This chain links TRBV19 with TRBJ1-2, with D maybe TRBD1 (6 bases). V lost 6 bases and J lost 9, with 20 bases in between. Germline V gene lookup returns CDR1 LNHDA and CDR2 SQIVND (reference sequence). CDR3 length: 14 residues.

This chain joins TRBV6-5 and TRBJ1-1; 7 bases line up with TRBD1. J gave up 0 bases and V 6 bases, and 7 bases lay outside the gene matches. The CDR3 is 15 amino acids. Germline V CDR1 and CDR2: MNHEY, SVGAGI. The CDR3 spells CASRERDRLNTEAFF. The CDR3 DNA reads TGTGCCAGCAGGGAGCGGGACAGATTGAACACTGAAGCTTTCTTT.

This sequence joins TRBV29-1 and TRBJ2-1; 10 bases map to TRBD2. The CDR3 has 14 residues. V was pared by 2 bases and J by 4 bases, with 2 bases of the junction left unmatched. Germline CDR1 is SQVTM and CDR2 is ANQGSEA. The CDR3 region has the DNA TGCAGCGTTGAAACTAGCGGGACGTACAATGAGCAGTTCTTC. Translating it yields CSVETSGTYNEQFF.

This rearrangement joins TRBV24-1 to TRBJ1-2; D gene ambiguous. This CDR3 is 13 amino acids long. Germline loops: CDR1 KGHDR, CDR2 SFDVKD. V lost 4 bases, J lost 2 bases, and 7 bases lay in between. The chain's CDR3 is CATSDGLNYGYTF. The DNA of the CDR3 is TGTGCCACCAGTGACGGTCTGAACTATGGCTACACCTTC.

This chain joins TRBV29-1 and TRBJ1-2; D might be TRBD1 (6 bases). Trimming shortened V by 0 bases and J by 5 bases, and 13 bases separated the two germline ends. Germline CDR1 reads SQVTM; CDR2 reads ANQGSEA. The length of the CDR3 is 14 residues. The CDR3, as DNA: TGCAGCGTTGAAGAACCGGGCAGGGGTTATGGCTACACCTTC. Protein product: CSVEEPGRGYGYTF.

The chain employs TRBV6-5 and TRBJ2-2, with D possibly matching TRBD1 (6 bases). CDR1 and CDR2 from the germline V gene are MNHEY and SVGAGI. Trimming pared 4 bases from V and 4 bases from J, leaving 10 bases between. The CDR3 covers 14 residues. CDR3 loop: CASSFRGGTGELFF. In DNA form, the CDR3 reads TGTGCCAGCAGTTTTAGAGGGGGCACCGGGGAGCTGTTTTTT.

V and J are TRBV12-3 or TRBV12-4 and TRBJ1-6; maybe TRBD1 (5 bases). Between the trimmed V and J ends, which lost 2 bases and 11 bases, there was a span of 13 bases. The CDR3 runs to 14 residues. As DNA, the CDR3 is TGTGCCAGCAGTTTAAAGGGGCGCTTGACACCCCTCCACTTT. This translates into CASSLKGRLTPLHF.

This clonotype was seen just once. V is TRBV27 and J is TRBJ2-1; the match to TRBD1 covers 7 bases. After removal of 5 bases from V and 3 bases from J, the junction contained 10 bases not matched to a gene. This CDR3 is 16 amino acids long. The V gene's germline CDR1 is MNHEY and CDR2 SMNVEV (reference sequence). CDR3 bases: TGTGCCAGCAGTGCCAGGACAGGACGGGTCTACAATGAGCAGTTCTTC. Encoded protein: CASSARTGRVYNEQFF.

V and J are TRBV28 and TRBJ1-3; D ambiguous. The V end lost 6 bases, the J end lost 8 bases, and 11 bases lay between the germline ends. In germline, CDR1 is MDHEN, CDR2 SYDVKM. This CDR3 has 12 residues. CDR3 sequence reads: CASSPIGHTIYF. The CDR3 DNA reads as TGTGCCAGCAGCCCTATTGGCCACACCATATATTTT.

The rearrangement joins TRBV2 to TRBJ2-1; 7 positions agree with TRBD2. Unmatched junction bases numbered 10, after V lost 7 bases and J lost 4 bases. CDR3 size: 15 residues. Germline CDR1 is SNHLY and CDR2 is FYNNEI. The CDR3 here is CASIEERDRYNEQFF. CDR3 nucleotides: TGTGCCAGCATTGAGGAGCGGGATCGGTACAATGAGCAGTTCTTC.

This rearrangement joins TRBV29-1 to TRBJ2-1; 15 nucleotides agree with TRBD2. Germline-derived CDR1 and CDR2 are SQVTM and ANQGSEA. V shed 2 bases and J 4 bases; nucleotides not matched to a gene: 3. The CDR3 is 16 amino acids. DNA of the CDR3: TGCAGCGTTGAAAGGGGGACTAGCGGGGGGTACAATGAGCAGTTCTTC. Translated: CSVERGTSGGYNEQFF.

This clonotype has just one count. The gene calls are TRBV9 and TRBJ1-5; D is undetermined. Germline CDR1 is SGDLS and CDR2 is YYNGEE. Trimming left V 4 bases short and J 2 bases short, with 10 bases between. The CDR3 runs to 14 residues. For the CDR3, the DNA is TGTGCCAGCAGCCCTTCCCGGGGCAATCAGCCCCAGCATTTT. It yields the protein CASSPSRGNQPQHF.

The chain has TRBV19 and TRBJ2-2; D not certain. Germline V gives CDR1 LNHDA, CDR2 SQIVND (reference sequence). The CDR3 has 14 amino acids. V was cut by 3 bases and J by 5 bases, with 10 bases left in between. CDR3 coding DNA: TGTGCCAGTAGTATTGGGTTCCTAACCGGGGAGCTGTTTTTT. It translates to CASSIGFLTGELFF. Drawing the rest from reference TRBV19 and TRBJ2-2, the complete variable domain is DGGITQSPKYLFRKEGQNVTLSCEQNLNHDAMYWYRQDPGQGLRLIYYSQIVNDFQKGDIAEGYSVSREKKESFPLTVTSAQKNPTAFYLCASSIGFLTGELFFGEGSRLTVL.

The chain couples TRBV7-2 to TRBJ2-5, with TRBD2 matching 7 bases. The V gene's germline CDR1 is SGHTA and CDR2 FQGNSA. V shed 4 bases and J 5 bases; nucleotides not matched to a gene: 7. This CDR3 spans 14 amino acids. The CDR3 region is CASSSRLAEETQYF. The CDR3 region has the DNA TGTGCCAGCAGCTCCAGACTAGCCGAGGAGACCCAGTACTTC.

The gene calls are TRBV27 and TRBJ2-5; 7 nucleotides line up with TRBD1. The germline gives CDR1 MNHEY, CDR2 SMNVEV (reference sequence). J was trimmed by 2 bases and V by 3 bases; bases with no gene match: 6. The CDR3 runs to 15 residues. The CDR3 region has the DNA TGTGCCAGCAGTTTGTTAGCACAGGGGCAAGAGACCCAGTACTTC. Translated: CASSLLAQGQETQYF.

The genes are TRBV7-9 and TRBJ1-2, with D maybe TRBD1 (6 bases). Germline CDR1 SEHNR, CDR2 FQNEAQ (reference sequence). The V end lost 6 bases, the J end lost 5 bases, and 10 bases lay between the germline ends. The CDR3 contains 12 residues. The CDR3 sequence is CASSATGYGYTF. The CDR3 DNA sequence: TGTGCCAGCAGTGCTACAGGGTATGGCTACACCTTC. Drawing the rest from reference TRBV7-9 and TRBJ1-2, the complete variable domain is DTGVSQNPRHKITKRGQNVTFRCDPISEHNRLYWYRQTLGQGPEFLTYFQNEAQLEKSRLLSDRFSAERPKGSFSTLEIQRTEQGDSAMYLCASSATGYGYTFGSGTRLTVV.

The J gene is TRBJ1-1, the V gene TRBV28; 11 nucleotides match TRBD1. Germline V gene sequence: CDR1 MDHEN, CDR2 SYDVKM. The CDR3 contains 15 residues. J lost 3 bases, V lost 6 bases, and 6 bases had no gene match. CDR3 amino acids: CASSMGQGGYTEAFF. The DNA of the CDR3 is TGTGCCAGCAGCATGGGACAGGGGGGTTACACTGAAGCTTTCTTT.

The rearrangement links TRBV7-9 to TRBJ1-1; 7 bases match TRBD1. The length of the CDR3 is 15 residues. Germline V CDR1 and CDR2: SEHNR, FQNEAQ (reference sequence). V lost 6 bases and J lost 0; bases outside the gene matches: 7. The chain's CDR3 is CASSLWTGLNTEAFF. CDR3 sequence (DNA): TGTGCCAGCAGTCTATGGACAGGCTTGAACACTGAAGCTTTCTTT. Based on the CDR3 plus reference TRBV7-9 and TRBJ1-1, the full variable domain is DTGVSQNPRHKITKRGQNVTFRCDPISEHNRLYWYRQTLGQGPEFLTYFQNEAQLEKSRLLSDRFSAERPKGSFSTLEIQRTEQGDSAMYLCASSLWTGLNTEAFFGQGTRLTVV.

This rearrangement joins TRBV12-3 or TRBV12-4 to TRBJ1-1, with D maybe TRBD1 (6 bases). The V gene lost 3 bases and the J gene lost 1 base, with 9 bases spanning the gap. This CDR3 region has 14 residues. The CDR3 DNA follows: TGTGCCAGCAGTTTTACGGGACAGAACACTGAAGCTTTCTTT. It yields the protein CASSFTGQNTEAFF.

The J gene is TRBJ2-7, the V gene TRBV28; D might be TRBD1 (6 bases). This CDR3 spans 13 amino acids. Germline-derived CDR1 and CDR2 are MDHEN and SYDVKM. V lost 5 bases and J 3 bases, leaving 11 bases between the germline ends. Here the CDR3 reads CASSPPGVYEQYF. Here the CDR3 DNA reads TGTGCCAGCAGTCCTCCAGGGGTCTACGAGCAGTACTTC. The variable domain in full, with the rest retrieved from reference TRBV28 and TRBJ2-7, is DVKVTQSSRYLVKRTGEKVFLECVQDMDHENMFWYRQDPGLGLRLIYFSYDVKMKEKGDIPEGYSVSREKKERFSLILESASTNQTSMYLCASSPPGVYEQYFGPGTRLTVT.

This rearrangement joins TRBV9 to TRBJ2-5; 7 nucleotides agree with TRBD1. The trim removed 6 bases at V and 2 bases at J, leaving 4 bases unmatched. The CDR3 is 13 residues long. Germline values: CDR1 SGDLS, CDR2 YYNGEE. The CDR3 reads CASNGRGQETQYF. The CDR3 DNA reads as TGTGCCAGCAACGGCAGGGGGCAAGAGACCCAGTACTTC.

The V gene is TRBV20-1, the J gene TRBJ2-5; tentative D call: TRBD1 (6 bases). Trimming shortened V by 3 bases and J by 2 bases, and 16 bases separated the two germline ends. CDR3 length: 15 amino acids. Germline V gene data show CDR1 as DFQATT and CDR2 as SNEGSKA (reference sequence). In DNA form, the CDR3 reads TGCAGTGCTAGCGGAAGGGGGATCCATCAAGAGACCCAGTACTTC. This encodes CSASGRGIHQETQYF.

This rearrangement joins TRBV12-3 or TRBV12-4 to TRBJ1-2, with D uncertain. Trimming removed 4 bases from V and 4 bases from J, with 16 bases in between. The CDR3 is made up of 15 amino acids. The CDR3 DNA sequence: TGTGCCAGCAGTTGGGGAGGCCTCACCCCCTATGGCTACACCTTC. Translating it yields CASSWGGLTPYGYTF.

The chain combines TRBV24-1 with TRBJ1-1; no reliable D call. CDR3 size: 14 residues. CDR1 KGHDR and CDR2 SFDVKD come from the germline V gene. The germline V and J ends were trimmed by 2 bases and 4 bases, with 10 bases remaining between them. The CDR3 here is CATSDSRGATEAFF. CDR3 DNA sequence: TGTGCCACCAGTGATTCGCGGGGAGCCACTGAAGCTTTCTTT.

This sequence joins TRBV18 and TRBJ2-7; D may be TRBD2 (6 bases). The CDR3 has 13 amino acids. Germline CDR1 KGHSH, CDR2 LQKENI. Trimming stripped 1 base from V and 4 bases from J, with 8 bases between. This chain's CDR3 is CASSPRRGYEQYF. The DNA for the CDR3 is TGTGCCAGCTCACCACGGCGGGGATACGAGCAGTACTTC.

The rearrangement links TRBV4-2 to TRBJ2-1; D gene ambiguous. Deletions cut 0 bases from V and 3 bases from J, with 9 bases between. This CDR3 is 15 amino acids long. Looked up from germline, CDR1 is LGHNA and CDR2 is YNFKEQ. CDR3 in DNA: TGTGCCAGCAGCCAAGAGGGTAGGTTCTACAATGAGCAGTTCTTC. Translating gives CASSQEGRFYNEQFF.

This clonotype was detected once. In nucleotides, the CDR3 is TGTGCCAGCAGTTACTCCGGGGCCTTGGGAGGCTACACCTTC. It specifies CASSYSGALGGYTF. This chain joins TRBV6-5 and TRBJ1-2; D is possibly TRBD1 (5 bases). CDR1 MNHEY and CDR2 SVGAGI come from the germline V gene. Trimming cost V 0 bases and J 8 bases, with 13 bases left between them. This CDR3 region has 14 residues.

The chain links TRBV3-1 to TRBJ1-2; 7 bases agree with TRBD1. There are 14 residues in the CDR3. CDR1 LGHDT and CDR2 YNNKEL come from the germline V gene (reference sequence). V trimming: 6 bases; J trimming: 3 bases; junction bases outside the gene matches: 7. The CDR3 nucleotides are TGTGCCAGCAGTCGGACGACAGGGTACTATGGCTACACCTTC. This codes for CASSRTTGYYGYTF. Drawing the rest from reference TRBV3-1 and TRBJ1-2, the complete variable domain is DTAVSQTPKYLVTQMGNDKSIKCEQNLGHDTMYWYKQDSKKFLKIMFSYNNKELIINETVPNRFSPKSPDKAHLNLHINSLELGDSAVYFCASSRTTGYYGYTFGSGTRLTVV.

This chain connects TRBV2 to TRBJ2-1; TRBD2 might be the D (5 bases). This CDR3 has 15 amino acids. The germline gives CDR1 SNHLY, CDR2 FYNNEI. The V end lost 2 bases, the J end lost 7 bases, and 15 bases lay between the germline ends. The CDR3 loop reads CASSERAVSGNEQFF. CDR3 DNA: TGTGCCAGCAGTGAACGGGCAGTTTCGGGGAATGAGCAGTTCTTC.

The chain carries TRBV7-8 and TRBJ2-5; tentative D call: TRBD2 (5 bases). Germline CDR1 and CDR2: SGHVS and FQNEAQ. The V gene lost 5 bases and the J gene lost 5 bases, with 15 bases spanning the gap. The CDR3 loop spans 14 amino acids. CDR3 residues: CASSRDAGAETQYF. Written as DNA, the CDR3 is TGTGCCAGCAGCAGAGATGCGGGTGCGGAGACCCAGTACTTC. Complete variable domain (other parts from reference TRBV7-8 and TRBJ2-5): GAGVSQSPRYKVAKRGQDVALRCDPISGHVSLFWYQQALGQGPEFLTYFQNEAQLDKSGLPSDRFFAERPEGSVSTLKIQRTQQEDSAVYLCASSRDAGAETQYFGPGTRLLVL.

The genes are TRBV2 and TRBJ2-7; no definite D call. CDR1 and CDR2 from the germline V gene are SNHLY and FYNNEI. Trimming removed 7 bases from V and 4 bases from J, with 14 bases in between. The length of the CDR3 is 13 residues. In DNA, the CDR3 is TGTGCCAGCAATGATCTGCCCCCTTACGAGCAGTACGTC. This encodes CASNDLPPYEQYV.